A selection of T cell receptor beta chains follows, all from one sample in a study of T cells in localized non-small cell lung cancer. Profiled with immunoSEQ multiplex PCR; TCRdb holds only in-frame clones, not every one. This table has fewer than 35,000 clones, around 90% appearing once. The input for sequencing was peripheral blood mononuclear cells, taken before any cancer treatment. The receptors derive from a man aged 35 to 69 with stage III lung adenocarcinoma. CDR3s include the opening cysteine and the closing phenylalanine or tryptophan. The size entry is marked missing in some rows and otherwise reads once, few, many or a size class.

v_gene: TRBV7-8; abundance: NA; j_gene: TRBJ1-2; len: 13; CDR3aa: CASSIGTGNGYTF
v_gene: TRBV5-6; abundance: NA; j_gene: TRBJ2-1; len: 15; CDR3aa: CASSPGARSYNEQFF
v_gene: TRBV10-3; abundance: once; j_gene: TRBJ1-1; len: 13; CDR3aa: CAISVAMNTEAFF
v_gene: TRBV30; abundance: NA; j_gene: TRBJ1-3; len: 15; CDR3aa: CAWTRTQRLGNTIYF
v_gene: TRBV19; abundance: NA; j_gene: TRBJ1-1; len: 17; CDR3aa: CASSIFGRARVNTEAFF
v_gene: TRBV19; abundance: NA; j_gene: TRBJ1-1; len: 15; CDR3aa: CASSPAGQQNTEAFF
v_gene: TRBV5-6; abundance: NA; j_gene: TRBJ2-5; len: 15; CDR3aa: CASSPDRGLQETQYF
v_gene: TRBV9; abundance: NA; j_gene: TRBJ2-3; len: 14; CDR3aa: CASSVAWAAGTQYF
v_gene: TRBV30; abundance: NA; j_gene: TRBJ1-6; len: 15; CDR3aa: CAWPGTATYNSPLHF
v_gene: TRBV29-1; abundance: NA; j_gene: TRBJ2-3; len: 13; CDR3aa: CSAGTSVSDTQYF
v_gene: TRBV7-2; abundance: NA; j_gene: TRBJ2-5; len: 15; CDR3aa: CASSPTSGAWETQYF
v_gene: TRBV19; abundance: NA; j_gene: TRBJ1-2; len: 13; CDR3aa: CASQTGANYGYTF
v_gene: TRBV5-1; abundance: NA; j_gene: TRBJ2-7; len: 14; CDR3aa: CASSGDSPSYEQYF
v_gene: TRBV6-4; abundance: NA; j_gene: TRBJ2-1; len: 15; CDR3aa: CATSSGPTSYNEQFF
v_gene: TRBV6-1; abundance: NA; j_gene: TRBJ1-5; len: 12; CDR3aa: CASHKVNQPQHF
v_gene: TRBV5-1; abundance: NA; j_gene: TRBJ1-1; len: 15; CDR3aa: CASSLNRGTNTEAFF
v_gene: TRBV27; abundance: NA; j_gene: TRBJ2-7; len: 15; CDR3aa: CASSPRFEYSYEQYF
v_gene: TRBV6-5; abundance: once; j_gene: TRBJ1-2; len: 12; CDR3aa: CASSSGPYGYTF
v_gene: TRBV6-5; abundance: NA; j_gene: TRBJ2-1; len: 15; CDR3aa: CASRGLSGGANEQFF
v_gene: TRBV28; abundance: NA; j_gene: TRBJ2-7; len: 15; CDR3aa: CASSLTRQGPYEQYF
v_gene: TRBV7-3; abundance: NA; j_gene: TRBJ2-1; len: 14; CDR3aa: CASSQFGASGEQFF
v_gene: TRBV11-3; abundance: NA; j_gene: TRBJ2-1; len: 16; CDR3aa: CASSPLLGGGDNEQFF
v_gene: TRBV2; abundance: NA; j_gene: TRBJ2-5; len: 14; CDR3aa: CASKGWQIQETQYF
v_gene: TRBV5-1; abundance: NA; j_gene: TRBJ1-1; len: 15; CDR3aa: CASSQMGQRNTEAFF
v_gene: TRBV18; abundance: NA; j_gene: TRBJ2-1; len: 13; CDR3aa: CAAGPTSYNEQFF
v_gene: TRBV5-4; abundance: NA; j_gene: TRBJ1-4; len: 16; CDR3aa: CASSPTQTATNEKLFF
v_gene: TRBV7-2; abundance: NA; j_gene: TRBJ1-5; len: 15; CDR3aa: CASSLRQGGNQPQHF
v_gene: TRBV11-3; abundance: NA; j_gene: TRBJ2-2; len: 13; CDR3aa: CASSSQGTGELFF
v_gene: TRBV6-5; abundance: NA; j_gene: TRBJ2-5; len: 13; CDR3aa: CASAFLGGETQYF
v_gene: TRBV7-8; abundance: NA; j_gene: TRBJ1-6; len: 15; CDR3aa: CASSLVVGNNSPLHF
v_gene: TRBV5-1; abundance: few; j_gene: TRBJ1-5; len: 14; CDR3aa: CASSLGTGNQPQHF
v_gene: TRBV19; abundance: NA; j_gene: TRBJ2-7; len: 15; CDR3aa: CASSPLPGLQYEQYF
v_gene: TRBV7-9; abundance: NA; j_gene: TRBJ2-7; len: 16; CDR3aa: CASSLGPSGGVNEQYF
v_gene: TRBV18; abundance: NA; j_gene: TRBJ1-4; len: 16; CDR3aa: CASSKGQGRRDEKLFF
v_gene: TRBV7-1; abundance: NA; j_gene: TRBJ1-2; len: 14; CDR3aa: CASSLGTGGSGYTF
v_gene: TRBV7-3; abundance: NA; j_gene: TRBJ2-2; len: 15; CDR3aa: CASSPYSGGTGELFF
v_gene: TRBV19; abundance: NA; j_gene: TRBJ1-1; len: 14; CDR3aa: CASSHRGANTEAFF
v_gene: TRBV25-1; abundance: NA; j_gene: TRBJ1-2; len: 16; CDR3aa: CASSAELGQGVEGYTF
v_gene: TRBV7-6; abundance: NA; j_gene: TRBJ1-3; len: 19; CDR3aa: CASSLTAGIRISSGNTIYF
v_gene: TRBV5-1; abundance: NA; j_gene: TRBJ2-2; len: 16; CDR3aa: CASSPAGLTNTGELFF
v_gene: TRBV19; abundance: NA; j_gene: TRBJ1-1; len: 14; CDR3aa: CASVREGGIPEAFF
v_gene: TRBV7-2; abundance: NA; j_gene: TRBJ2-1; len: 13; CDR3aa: CASSLARGREQFF
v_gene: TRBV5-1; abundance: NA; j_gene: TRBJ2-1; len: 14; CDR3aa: CASSLGWQNNEQFF
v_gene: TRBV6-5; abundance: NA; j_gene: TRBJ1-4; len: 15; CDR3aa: CASSFSQGRNEKLFF
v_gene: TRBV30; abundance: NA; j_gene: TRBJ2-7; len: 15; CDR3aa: CAWRRTGGASYEQYF
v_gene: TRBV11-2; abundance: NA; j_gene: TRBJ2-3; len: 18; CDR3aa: CASSLGLLAGGTTDTQYF
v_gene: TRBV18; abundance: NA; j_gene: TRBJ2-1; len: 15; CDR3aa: CASSPRKAGDEEQFF
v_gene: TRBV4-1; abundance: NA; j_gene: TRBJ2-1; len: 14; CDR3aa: CASSQESYGNEQFF
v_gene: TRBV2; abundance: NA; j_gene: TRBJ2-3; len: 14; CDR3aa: CASVTRTNTDTQYF
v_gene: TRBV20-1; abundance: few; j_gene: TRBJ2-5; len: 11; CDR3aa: CSAQDQETQYF
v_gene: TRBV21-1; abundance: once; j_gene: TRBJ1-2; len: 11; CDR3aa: CASSKESRYTF
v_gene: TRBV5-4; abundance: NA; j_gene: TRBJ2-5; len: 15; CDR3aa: CASSLEGARLETQYF
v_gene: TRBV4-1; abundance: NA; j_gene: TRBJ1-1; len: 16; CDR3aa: CASSQGRGFRNTEAFF
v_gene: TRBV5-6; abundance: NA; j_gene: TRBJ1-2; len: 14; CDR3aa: CASSLGSLGRGYTF